The 27 T cell receptor beta chains reported below all come from one sample, sequenced in a study of cytomegalovirus exposure and HLA in healthy donors. The PCR employed 60 Vbeta primers together with 13 Jbeta primers. Data came from immunoSEQ multiplex PCR; TCRdb stores just in-frame clones and leaves some out. In all, the sample yields approximately 110,000 clones. Input material: PBMCs. The receptors stem from a man between 35 and 55 years old in good health and CMV-seronegative.

The V call is TRBV5-5, the J call TRBJ2-7; D is perhaps TRBD1 (5 bases). The CDR3 totals 14 residues. V was shortened by 4 bases and J by 6 bases, with 17 bases between the two germline ends. CDR1 is SGHKS and CDR2 is YYEKEE in the germline V gene (reference sequence). The DNA for the CDR3 is TGTGCCAGCAGCCTCGTCGGGTCTCAGGGCGAGCAGTACTTC. This codes for CASSLVGSQGEQYF.

This chain uses TRBV29-1 with TRBJ2-5, with TRBD1 as a possible D gene (6 bases). The J call may be faulty, since TRBJ2-7 better matches the DNA end. The V gene's germline CDR1 is SQVTM and CDR2 ANQGSEA. The CDR3 is 11 residues long. The CDR3 loop is CSVGRGYEQYF. CDR3 nucleotide sequence: TGCAGCGTAGGCAGGGGATACGAGCAGTACTTC.

The V and J genes are TRBV7-6 and TRBJ1-3, with D maybe TRBD1 (5 bases). The ends were cut back, 1 base at V and 0 bases at J, with 13 bases in the middle. CDR1 and CDR2 from the germline V gene are SGHVS and FNYEAQ. The CDR3 extends over 17 amino acids. For the CDR3, the DNA is TGTGCCAGCAGCTTAGGGGTTGCAAGGGGCTCTGGAAACACCATATATTTT. Translated, it gives CASSLGVARGSGNTIYF.

The V gene is TRBV7-3, the J gene TRBJ1-1; D is uncertain. With 5 bases removed from V and 1 base from J, the gap between germline ends came to 8 bases. There are 13 residues in the CDR3. Germline V gene lookup returns CDR1 SGHTA and CDR2 FQGTGA. DNA for the CDR3: TGTGCCAGCAGCCCCGGGAGGAACACTGAAGCTTTCTTT. It codes for CASSPGRNTEAFF.

The chain employs TRBV29-1 and TRBJ1-2, with D possibly being TRBD1 (6 bases). CDR3 size: 14 residues. V lost 5 bases to trimming and J lost 1 base, with 14 bases between them. The germline CDR1 and CDR2 sequences are SQVTM and ANQGSEA. The CDR3 sequence is CSVLFEGGNYGYTF. The CDR3 coding sequence is TGCAGCGTTTTGTTTGAAGGGGGTAACTATGGCTACACCTTC.

V is TRBV9 and J is TRBJ2-2, with D maybe TRBD2 (6 bases). The germline CDR1 and CDR2 sequences are SGDLS and YYNGEE. The V and J ends lost 0 bases and 4 bases respectively, with 16 bases between them. The CDR3 contains 17 residues. The CDR3 nucleotides read TGTGCCAGCAGCGTAGGAGCTGCGGGGCACCGCACCGGGGAGCTGTTTTTT. This encodes CASSVGAAGHRTGELFF.

The chain's CDR3 is CASSQAGLAGVDEQYF. CDR3 nucleotide sequence: TGTGCCAGCAGCCAGGCCGGACTAGCGGGAGTTGACGAGCAGTACTTC. The chain has TRBV4-2 and TRBJ2-5, with TRBD2 matching over 13 bases. The J call may be incorrect, as the DNA end agrees better with TRBJ2-7. Germline V lookup: CDR1 LGHNA, CDR2 YNFKEQ. The CDR3 has 16 amino acids.

This sequence joins TRBV30 and TRBJ1-4, with D perhaps matching TRBD1 (5 bases). The CDR3 is made up of 11 amino acids. Trimming cost V 4 bases and J 11 bases, with 11 bases left between them. Germline V lookup: CDR1 GTSNPN, CDR2 SVGIG (reference sequence). The CDR3 DNA reads as TGTGCCTGGACCGCCTCAGGGAAACTGTTTTTT. It is translated as CAWTASGKLFF. The whole variable domain, filled in from reference TRBV30 and TRBJ1-4, reads SQTIHQWPATLVQPVGSPLSLECTVEGTSNPNLYWYRQAAGRGLQLLFYSVGIGQISSEVPQNLSASRPQDRQFILSSKKLLLSDSGFYLCAWTASGKLFFGSGTQLSVL.

The rearrangement uses TRBV6-1 and TRBJ2-1; 14 bases are a match to TRBD2. V lost 5 bases to trimming and J lost 8 bases; unmatched junction nucleotides: 5. Germline CDR1 is MNHNS and CDR2 is SASEGT. The CDR3 extends over 15 amino acids. The CDR3 reads CASSRGTSGSDEQFF. In DNA form, the CDR3 reads TGTGCCAGCAGTAGAGGGACTAGCGGGAGTGATGAGCAGTTCTTC.

The chain has TRBV10-3 and TRBJ2-7; 10 bases align to TRBD2. J gave up 4 bases and V 6 bases, and 3 bases lay outside the gene matches. In germline, CDR1 is ENHRY, CDR2 SYGVKD. The CDR3 loop spans 13 amino acids. CDR3 region: CAIRLAGRYEQYF. In DNA, the CDR3 is TGTGCCATCAGACTAGCGGGAAGGTACGAGCAGTACTTC.

The chain joins TRBV11-3 to TRBJ2-5, with 9 bases aligning to TRBD1. The germline gives CDR1 SGHNT, CDR2 YENEEA. Unmatched junction bases numbered 11, after V lost 1 base and J lost 2 bases. The CDR3 runs 18 residues. CDR3 sequence: CASSLAFGTGLIQETQYF. The CDR3 DNA sequence: TGTGCCAGCAGCTTAGCCTTCGGGACAGGGCTGATACAAGAGACCCAGTACTTC.

The J gene is TRBJ1-6, the V gene TRBV11-3; D unresolved. This CDR3 is 14 amino acids long. V lost 3 bases and J 9 bases, leaving 12 bases between the germline ends. Germline V gene data show CDR1 as SGHNT and CDR2 as YENEEA. DNA for the CDR3: TGTGCCAGCAGCTTTACGGGGTATGGTTCACCCCTCCACTTT. Translation gives CASSFTGYGSPLHF.

V usage is TRBV5-5 and J usage is TRBJ2-5; tentatively, D is TRBD1 (6 bases). V lost 5 bases and J lost 1, with 12 bases in between. The CDR3 sequence is 14 residues long. Germline CDR1 and CDR2: SGHKS and YYEKEE (reference sequence). The CDR3 protein is CASRGASTQETQYF. In DNA form, the CDR3 reads TGTGCCAGCAGGGGGGCTAGCACCCAAGAGACCCAGTACTTC.

The gene calls are TRBV7-2 and TRBJ2-5; the match to TRBD2 covers 9 bases. Losses at the gene ends were 5 bases for V and 5 bases for J; bases not matched to a gene: 12. Looked up from germline, CDR1 is SGHTA and CDR2 is FQGNSA. This CDR3 region has 16 residues. The CDR3 reads CASSLYPSGARETQYF. DNA of the CDR3: TGTGCCAGCAGCCTATACCCTAGCGGGGCGCGGGAGACCCAGTACTTC.

The gene calls are TRBV27 and TRBJ1-5; D is possibly TRBD1 (6 bases). The CDR3 consists of 16 residues. Trimming removed 6 bases from V and 7 bases from J, with 22 bases in between. The germline CDR1 and CDR2 sequences are MNHEY and SMNVEV (reference sequence). CDR3 DNA sequence: TGTGCCAGCAGCAAGACATACGGGACAACCATGCAGCCCCAGCATTTT. Its protein is CASSKTYGTTMQPQHF.

The V gene is TRBV28, the J gene TRBJ2-1; 8 nucleotides match TRBD2. Germline loops: CDR1 MDHEN, CDR2 SYDVKM. This CDR3 is 16 amino acids long. The V gene end was trimmed by 5 bases and the J gene end by 0 bases; junction bases not matched to a gene: 6. CDR3 in DNA: TGTGCCAGCAGTGAGATTAGCGGGATCTCCTACAATGAGCAGTTCTTC. This sequence encodes CASSEISGISYNEQFF.

V and J are TRBV5-6 and TRBJ1-1; D perhaps matches TRBD1 (5 bases). The CDR3 loop spans 16 amino acids. Germline V gene sequence: CDR1 SGHDT, CDR2 YYEEEE. V shed 3 bases and J shed 1 base, with 16 bases lying between them. CDR3 loop: CASSSTGRTQNTEAFF. The CDR3 DNA follows: TGTGCCAGCAGCTCTACTGGCAGGACACAGAACACTGAAGCTTTCTTT.

The chain recombines TRBV13 with TRBJ1-2; D is possibly TRBD1 (6 bases). Per germline, CDR1 PRHDT and CDR2 FYEKMQ (reference sequence). The CDR3 runs 16 residues. Trimming shortened V by 3 bases and J by 7 bases, and 21 bases separated the two germline ends. The CDR3 region has the DNA TGTGCCAGCAGCTTCCGTAAAACCACAGGGAATGTTGGCTACACCTTC. Translating gives CASSFRKTTGNVGYTF.

The CDR3 loop reads CASSGTSGKTGELFF. Here the CDR3 DNA reads TGTGCCAGCAGCGGGACTAGCGGGAAAACCGGGGAGCTGTTTTTT. The rearrangement joins TRBV7-6 to TRBJ2-2; 13 bases match TRBD2. CDR3 size: 15 residues. Per the germline V gene, CDR1 is SGHVS and CDR2 is FNYEAQ. V shed 5 bases and J 5 bases; nucleotides not matched to a gene: 2.

The chain carries TRBV6-5 and TRBJ1-2, with 8 bases that match TRBD1. V was clipped by 5 bases and J by 7 bases; unmatched bases: 0. This CDR3 has 11 residues. The V gene's germline CDR1 is MNHEY and CDR2 SVGAGI. CDR3 in DNA: TGTGCCAGCAGTGGACAGGGTGGCTACACCTTC. Residues: CASSGQGGYTF.

The chain has TRBV2 and TRBJ2-2, with TRBD2 as a possible D gene (5 bases). V shed 3 bases and J shed 1 base, with 9 bases lying between them. The CDR3 contains 15 residues. Germline values: CDR1 SNHLY, CDR2 FYNNEI. CDR3 DNA sequence: TGTGCCAGCAGTGACCGACGGGGGAACACCGGGGAGCTGTTTTTT. Its protein is CASSDRRGNTGELFF.

This chain connects TRBV4-3 to TRBJ2-7; maybe TRBD2 (6 bases). The germline V gene encodes CDR1 LGHNA and CDR2 YSLEER. Trimming took off 4 bases at V and 4 bases at J, with 11 bases between the two ends. This CDR3 is built from 13 residues. CDR3 sequence reads: CASSPSGGYEQYF. In nucleotides, the CDR3 is TGCGCCAGCAGCCCGTCCGGAGGGTACGAGCAGTACTTC.

V is TRBV11-3 and J is TRBJ2-7; 12 bases match TRBD2. Trimming cost V 4 bases and J 2 bases; bases outside gene matches: 0. The CDR3 contains 14 residues. Per the germline V gene, CDR1 is SGHNT and CDR2 is YENEEA. The CDR3 loop reads CASSWTSGAYEQYF. Written as DNA, the CDR3 is TGTGCCAGCAGCTGGACTAGCGGGGCCTACGAGCAGTACTTC.

J is TRBJ1-1 and V is TRBV6-5, with 9 bases identical to TRBD1. V shed 4 bases and J 4 bases; nucleotides not matched to a gene: 4. The CDR3 contains 14 residues. Germline V gene lookup returns CDR1 MNHEY and CDR2 SVGAGI. The CDR3 sequence is CASSSRTGVTEAFF. Here the CDR3 DNA reads TGTGCCAGCAGTTCAAGGACAGGGGTCACTGAAGCTTTCTTT.

The chain carries TRBV28 and TRBJ2-1, with D possibly being TRBD2 (5 bases). Germline values: CDR1 MDHEN, CDR2 SYDVKM. Trimming stripped 7 bases from V and 11 bases from J, with 12 bases between. This CDR3 region has 11 residues. CDR3 coding DNA: TGTGCCAGCATGTGGGAGTTGAAGCAGTTCTTC. Protein: CASMWELKQFF.

The V call is TRBV6-5, the J call TRBJ2-3, with D perhaps TRBD1 (6 bases). Germline V gene data show CDR1 as MNHEY and CDR2 as SVGAGI. The CDR3 extends over 14 amino acids. Trimming pared 7 bases from V and 2 bases from J, leaving 13 bases between. The CDR3 region is CASTQRGSTDTQYF. Written as DNA, the CDR3 is TGTGCCAGCACCCAGAGGGGGTCCACAGATACGCAGTATTTT.

This chain joins TRBV27 and TRBJ2-3; D might be TRBD1 (5 bases). The germline gives CDR1 MNHEY, CDR2 SMNVEV (reference sequence). This CDR3 has 13 residues. The V end lost 9 bases, the J end lost 4 bases, and 14 bases lay between the germline ends. CDR3 region: CARTYVGPDTQYF. CDR3 DNA: TGTGCCAGAACTTACGTGGGGCCAGATACGCAGTATTTT.